This TCR beta chain was sequenced during a study of control samples from healthy donors and cancer patients. CDR1 SGHRS and CDR2 YFSETQ come from the germline V gene. This CDR3 spans 12 amino acids. Trimming cost V 4 bases and J 4 bases, with 9 bases left between them. Using immunoSEQ multiplex PCR, the repertoire was profiled, and TCRdb retains in-frame clones only, with some absent. In the table there are about 120,000 clones, approximately 90% of which are singletons. The rearrangement uses TRBV5-1 and TRBJ2-7; D is undetermined. Sequenced material: blood. The clonotype was recovered from a man aged 30 to 39 in good health. The DNA for the CDR3 is TGCGCCAGCAGCCCCGTCGGTTACGAGCAGTACTTC. Residues: CASSPVGYEQYF.